The clone carrying this T cell receptor (beta chain) has only one observation. The target antigen is unknown. Only in-frame clones appear in the TCRdb table, and some are missing; sequencing was by immunoSEQ multiplex PCR. The sample includes 95,000 to 110,000 clones, approximately 89% seen only once; the top ten take 2.5% to 4%. The data originate from a study of T cell responses to AZD1222 COVID-19 vaccine. Study conclusions and caveats: Donor demographics were predominantly white British with a female majority; clonal diversity may be underestimated. Sampling that yielded the repertoires occurred only after the peak T cell response. The number of AZD1222 recipients seropositive at baseline was only five or six.

This CDR3 has 13 residues. V was clipped by 5 bases and J by 5 bases; unmatched bases: 5. The germline gives CDR1 SGHNT, CDR2 YYREEE (reference sequence). This specimen was peripheral blood, taken 28 days after the second dose of the MenACWY control vaccine. The chain recombines TRBV5-4 with TRBJ1-2, with 8 bases matching TRBD1. This sequence was found in an adult who received the MenACWY meningococcal vaccine as a control. The CDR3 loop reads CASSPDRGYGYTF. DNA of the CDR3: TGTGCCAGCAGTCCCGACAGGGGTTATGGCTACACCTTC.